Listed here are 10 T cell receptor beta chains from one sample, sequenced in a study of blood T cell repertoires in COVID-19. Method: immunoSEQ multiplex PCR; TCRdb's copy keeps in-frame clones and lacks some. In the table there are 140,000 or so clones, around nine tenths of which are singletons. Input material: peripheral blood. The source is a human donor in a cohort sampled during active COVID-19.

This clone was found a few times. The chain has TRBV5-1 and TRBJ2-1, with a tentative D call TRBD2 (6 bases). From germline, CDR1 is SGHRS and CDR2 YFSETQ. With 7 bases removed from V and 7 bases from J, the gap between germline ends came to 12 bases. The CDR3 is 12 amino acids. The CDR3 loop is CASGRGGNEQFF. CDR3 nucleotides: TGCGCCAGCGGGCGGGGTGGAAATGAGCAGTTCTTC.

The rearrangement links TRBV7-2 to TRBJ1-3, with D possibly TRBD1 on 5 matching bases. Germline-derived CDR1 and CDR2 are SGHTA and FQGNSA. The V end lost 4 bases, the J end lost 4 bases, and 14 bases lay between the germline ends. The CDR3 is 15 amino acids. The CDR3 sequence: CASSSTETSGNTIYF. CDR3 DNA: TGTGCCAGCAGCTCGACAGAAACGTCGGGAAACACCATATATTTT.

The chain uses TRBV5-1 and TRBJ2-1, with 10 bases matching TRBD1. This CDR3 has 16 amino acids. V was pared by 4 bases and J by 0 bases, with 4 bases of the junction left unmatched. In germline, CDR1 is SGHRS, CDR2 YFSETQ. The CDR3 here is CASSVTGGNSYNEQFF. The CDR3 nucleotides read TGCGCCAGCAGCGTGACAGGGGGCAACTCCTACAATGAGCAGTTCTTC.

This chain joins TRBV30 and TRBJ1-2, with D possibly matching TRBD1 (6 bases). Deletions cut 0 bases from V and 4 bases from J, with 9 bases between. CDR1 and CDR2 from the germline V gene are GTSNPN and SVGIG (reference sequence). This CDR3 has 13 residues. DNA for the CDR3: TGTGCCTGGAGTGTATGGGACACCTATGGCTACACCTTC. Translating gives CAWSVWDTYGYTF.

In this sample, this clone turned up once. The chain links TRBV19 to TRBJ1-4; D uncertain. CDR1 is LNHDA and CDR2 is SQIVND in the germline V gene (reference sequence). V lost 5 bases, J lost 0 bases, and 7 bases lay in between. The CDR3 loop spans 14 amino acids. CDR3 coding DNA: TGTGCCAGTAGTGCCGGGACAACTAATGAAAAACTGTTTTTT. The encoded protein is CASSAGTTNEKLFF.

As to this clone: The sample contains more than one DNA sequence encoding this CDR3. V is TRBV7-3 and J is TRBJ2-1; 9 bases map to TRBD1. Germline CDR1 SGHTA, CDR2 FQGTGA. The V and J ends lost 2 bases and 4 bases, in that order; junction bases with no gene match: 3. The CDR3 runs to 15 residues. The CDR3 sequence is CASSLPGTGYNEQFF. As DNA, the CDR3 is TGTGCCAGCAGCTTACCCGGGACAGGGTACAATGAGCAGTTCTTC.

The chain carries TRBV28 and TRBJ2-7; 12 bases map to TRBD2. Germline CDR1 reads MDHEN; CDR2 reads SYDVKM. The CDR3 contains 15 residues. Trimming took 4 bases from V and 4 from J; bases not matched to a gene: 5. CDR3 sequence: CASSSPSGRAYEQYF. For the CDR3, the DNA is TGTGCCAGCAGTTCCCCTAGCGGGAGGGCATACGAGCAGTACTTC.

The V gene is TRBV28, the J gene TRBJ2-7, with 7 bases lining up with TRBD2. Trimming cost V 5 bases and J 3 bases; bases outside gene matches: 10. There are 15 residues in the CDR3. Germline V gene sequence: CDR1 MDHEN, CDR2 SYDVKM. CDR3 sequence: CASSRTSEYFYEQYF. The CDR3 DNA reads as TGTGCCAGCAGTCGTACTAGCGAGTACTTCTACGAGCAGTACTTC.

The chain has TRBV10-3 and TRBJ2-3, with 9 bases lining up with TRBD2. CDR1 is ENHRY and CDR2 is SYGVKD in the germline V gene. V was pared by 5 bases and J by 6 bases, with 15 bases of the junction left unmatched. The CDR3 is 17 residues long. Here the CDR3 reads CAISSGGPRRTVDTQYF. CDR3 in DNA: TGTGCCATCAGTAGCGGGGGGCCGAGACGCACAGTGGATACGCAGTATTTT.

This clone was observed once. The CDR3 protein is CASSPGQGGYGYTF. The DNA of the CDR3 is TGCGCCAGCAGCCCGGGACAGGGGGGCTATGGCTACACCTTC. V usage is TRBV5-1 and J usage is TRBJ1-2; 11 bases map to TRBD1. Trimming cost V 4 bases and J 4 bases; bases outside gene matches: 3. The CDR3 extends over 14 amino acids. Germline CDR1 reads SGHRS; CDR2 reads YFSETQ.